This entry lists 16 T cell receptor beta chains sequenced from one sample in a study of blood T cell repertoires in COVID-19. Data came from immunoSEQ multiplex PCR; TCRdb stores just in-frame clones and leaves some out. The table shows a few hundred thousand clones, with over 85% occurring only once. The sample comprised peripheral blood. These TCRs come from a woman aged 55-75 years with COVID-19, enrolled during active disease.

The chain couples TRBV15 to TRBJ1-4; TRBD1 matches 9 bases. CDR1 is LNHNV, CDR2 YYDKDF, per germline (reference sequence). This CDR3 comprises 14 residues. Trimming removed 5 bases from V and 8 bases from J; junction bases left unmatched: 6. The CDR3 nucleotides are TGTGCCACCAGCGCCGGGACAGGGTACGAAAAACTGTTTTTT. Translated: CATSAGTGYEKLFF.

The rearrangement joins TRBV10-3 to TRBJ1-1; D call uncertain. Trimming took off 6 bases at V and 2 bases at J, with 16 bases between the two ends. CDR3 size: 15 residues. Germline CDR1 is ENHRY and CDR2 is SYGVKD. CDR3 DNA sequence: TGTGCCATCAGGGATCCTTCCGGGGATAACACTGAAGCTTTCTTT. Its protein is CAIRDPSGDNTEAFF.

The rearrangement uses TRBV13 and TRBJ1-3; D may be TRBD1 (5 bases). Trimming shortened V by 2 bases and J by 2 bases, and 16 bases separated the two germline ends. Germline V gene lookup returns CDR1 PRHDT and CDR2 FYEKMQ (reference sequence). The CDR3 has 17 amino acids. In DNA form, the CDR3 reads TGTGCCAGCAGCTTATTCGGGTCGGCAGGGCCTGGAAACACCATATATTTT. Translated, it gives CASSLFGSAGPGNTIYF.

The gene calls are TRBV19 and TRBJ1-2; 7 bases are shared with TRBD1. The CDR3 sequence is 15 residues long. J gave up 0 bases and V 5 bases, and 6 bases lay outside the gene matches. Germline V gene sequence: CDR1 LNHDA, CDR2 SQIVND (reference sequence). The DNA for the CDR3 is TGTGCCAGTAGTCCGGGGGACAGCGCTAACTATGGCTACACCTTC. Translated, it gives CASSPGDSANYGYTF.

The J gene is TRBJ2-1, the V gene TRBV20-1, with a weak D call TRBD1 (5 bases). The CDR3 runs 10 residues. With 6 bases removed from V and 10 bases from J, the gap between germline ends came to 10 bases. Per the germline V gene, CDR1 is DFQATT and CDR2 is SNEGSKA (reference sequence). The CDR3 DNA is TGCAGTGCCGTGGCAGGGGAGCAGTTCTTC. Amino acids: CSAVAGEQFF.

The chain is built from TRBV7-9 and TRBJ2-7, with D possibly matching TRBD1 (6 bases). Germline CDR1 SEHNR, CDR2 FQNEAQ (reference sequence). With 7 bases removed from V and 4 bases from J, the gap between germline ends came to 17 bases. The CDR3 sequence is 14 residues long. The CDR3 spells CASTLQGRPYEQYF. The CDR3 DNA reads TGTGCCAGCACCCTACAGGGCAGGCCTTACGAGCAGTACTTC.

The V and J genes are TRBV11-3 and TRBJ2-1, with unresolved D. This CDR3 has 13 residues. The germline V gene has CDR1 SGHNT and CDR2 YENEEA. Trimming removed 4 bases at V and 6 bases at J, with 10 bases between. The DNA of the CDR3 is TGTGCCAGCAGCTCTGACATTAGCAATGAGCAGTTCTTC. This translates into CASSSDISNEQFF.

CDR3 bases: TGTGCCAGCAGCTCGGACAGGGGAGGCCAGTTCTTC. Protein sequence: CASSSDRGGQFF. The chain carries TRBV7-3 and TRBJ2-1; TRBD1 matches 9 bases. V trimming: 4 bases; J trimming: 13 bases; junction bases outside the gene matches: 5. This CDR3 region has 12 residues. CDR1 is SGHTA, CDR2 FQGTGA, per germline.

The V call is TRBV4-1, the J call TRBJ2-3; 10 bases align to TRBD2. This CDR3 spans 16 amino acids. CDR1 and CDR2 (germline): MGHRA, YSYEKL. Trimming took 1 base from V and 10 from J; bases not matched to a gene: 11. The CDR3 reads CASSQVTAGGPEAQYF. The CDR3 DNA is TGCGCCAGCAGCCAAGTCACAGCGGGGGGGCCCGAGGCGCAGTATTTT.

V is TRBV21-1 and J is TRBJ2-7; TRBD1, as called in the table, went unchecked against the DNA. TRBV21-1 is an annotated pseudogene. The CDR3 has 13 amino acids. The CDR3 loop is CARPPQGTYEQYF. The DNA for the CDR3 is TGTGCCCGCCCCCCCCAGGGGACATACGAGCAGTACTTC.

The chain carries TRBV12-3 or TRBV12-4 and TRBJ1-4; 7 nucleotides line up with TRBD1. There are 13 residues in the CDR3. V lost 5 bases and J lost 5; bases outside the gene matches: 2. The CDR3 nucleotides read TGTGCCAGCAGTACGACAGGGAATGAAAAACTGTTTTTT. Amino acids: CASSTTGNEKLFF.

The chain carries TRBV5-4 and TRBJ1-3; D is ambiguous. The CDR3 has 14 residues. V lost 4 bases to trimming and J lost 1 base, with 9 bases between them. Germline V lookup: CDR1 SGHNT, CDR2 YYREEE (reference sequence). DNA of the CDR3: TGTGCCAGCAGCACTCGAGAGTCTGGAAACACCATATATTTT. It codes for CASSTRESGNTIYF.

The rearrangement joins TRBV5-5 to TRBJ2-1; D gene ambiguous. The V gene lost 0 bases and the J gene lost 5 bases, with 6 bases spanning the gap. This CDR3 is built from 13 residues. Germline loops: CDR1 SGHKS, CDR2 YYEKEE (reference sequence). The CDR3 DNA sequence: TGTGCCAGCAGCTTGGTTTTCGACAATGAGCAGTTCTTC. The encoded protein is CASSLVFDNEQFF.

The chain uses TRBV28 and TRBJ1-1; D not certain. This CDR3 is 16 amino acids long. Germline V gene lookup returns CDR1 MDHEN and CDR2 SYDVKM. V shed 5 bases and J shed 2 bases, with 18 bases lying between them. The CDR3 spells CASSPSGRGPNTEAFF. For the CDR3, the DNA is TGTGCCAGCAGTCCCAGCGGTCGGGGTCCCAACACTGAAGCTTTCTTT. Looking up the rest from reference TRBV28 and TRBJ1-1 gives the full variable domain: DVKVTQSSRYLVKRTGEKVFLECVQDMDHENMFWYRQDPGLGLRLIYFSYDVKMKEKGDIPEGYSVSREKKERFSLILESASTNQTSMYLCASSPSGRGPNTEAFFGQGTRLTVV.

The rearrangement uses TRBV18 and TRBJ2-5; 10 nucleotides agree with TRBD1. CDR1 is KGHSH and CDR2 is LQKENI in the germline V gene. V dropped 1 base and J dropped 1; count of bases not matched to a gene: 6. The length of the CDR3 is 17 residues. The CDR3 nucleotides are TGTGCCAGCTCACCACGCCTAGGGACAGGGGTCCAAGAGACCCAGTACTTC. Translated, it gives CASSPRLGTGVQETQYF.

This chain uses TRBV19 with TRBJ2-7, with D perhaps matching TRBD1 (6 bases). V was clipped by 7 bases and J by 2 bases, with 15 bases between them. CDR3 length equals 14 residues. Germline assignment: CDR1 LNHDA and CDR2 SQIVND (reference sequence). Written as DNA, the CDR3 is TGTGCCAGTACCGACACAGGGCCCCCCTACGAGCAGTACTTC. It yields the protein CASTDTGPPYEQYF.